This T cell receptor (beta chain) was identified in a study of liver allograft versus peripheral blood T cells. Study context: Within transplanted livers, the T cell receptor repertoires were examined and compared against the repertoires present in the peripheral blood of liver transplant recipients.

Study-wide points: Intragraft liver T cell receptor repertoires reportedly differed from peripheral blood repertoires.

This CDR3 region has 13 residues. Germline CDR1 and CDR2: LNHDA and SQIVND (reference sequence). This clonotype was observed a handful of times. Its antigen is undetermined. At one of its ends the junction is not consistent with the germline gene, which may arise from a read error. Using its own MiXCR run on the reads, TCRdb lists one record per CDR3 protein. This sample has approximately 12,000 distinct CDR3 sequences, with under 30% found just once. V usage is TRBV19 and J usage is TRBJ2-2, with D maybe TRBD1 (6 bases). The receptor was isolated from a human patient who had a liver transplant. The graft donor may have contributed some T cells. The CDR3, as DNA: TGTGCCGGTAGGGCAGGGGTGAGCCGGGAGCTGTTTTTT. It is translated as CAGRAGVSRELFF.